This T cell receptor (beta chain) was documented in a study of blood T cell repertoires in COVID-19. Sequenced by immunoSEQ multiplex PCR; TCRdb stores in-frame clones only, minus some. In the table there are fewer than 200,000 clones, approximately 84% of which are singletons. The CDR3 runs to 17 residues. Germline trimming cut 5 bases from V and 0 bases from J; bases unmatched to any gene: 3. Germline CDR1 LNHNV, CDR2 YYDKDF (reference sequence). This clone has a single count. The sequence was obtained from a woman older than 75 with acute or convalescent COVID-19. Material: peripheral blood. V and J are TRBV15 and TRBJ2-6, with 11 bases fitting TRBD2. CDR3 in amino acids: CATSGTSGRSGANVLTF. In nucleotides, the CDR3 is TGTGCCACCAGCGGGACTAGCGGTCGCTCTGGGGCCAACGTCCTGACTTTC.